This is a list of T cell receptor beta chains from one sample in a study of prognosis after radiotherapy for stage I lung cancer. TCRdb independently ran MiXCR on the multiplex PCR reads; one entry per CDR3 protein. The sample holds under 75,000 distinct CDR3 sequences, more than 20% seen once. The material sequenced was PBMCs, taken before or after stereotactic body radiation therapy (not recorded which). These receptors were collected from a donor at least 50 years old with non-small cell lung cancer. Both conserved end residues are part of each CDR3. A D gene is named only where the DNA matches it firmly. Size values are once, few and many counts, or a class for expanded clones, and some rows have none.

>TRBV28|TRBD1|TRBJ1-2|many
TGTGCCAGCAGGGGACAGGGTTTTTCTGGCTACACCTTC
CASRGQGFSGYTF
>TRBV7-2|NA|TRBJ1-1|many
TGTGCCAGCAGCCCGGCCGGGGGCGGGGACACTGAAGCTTTCTTT
CASSPAGGGDTEAFF
>TRBV5-1|TRBD2|TRBJ2-3|many
TGCGCCAGCAGCGCCCGACCTACTAGCGGGAGGACAGATACGCAGTATTTT
CASSARPTSGRTDTQYF
>TRBV7-2|NA|TRBJ1-2|many
TGTGCCAGCAGCTTAGATGGGTTTAACTATGGCTACACCTTC
CASSLDGFNYGYTF
>TRBV28|NA|TRBJ2-7|many
TGTGCCAGCAGGAGGACAGCCTACGAGCAGTACTTC
CASRRTAYEQYF
>TRBV4-1|NA|TRBJ1-5|many
TGCGCCAGCAGCCAAAAACTCGAATGGCAGCCCCAGCATTTT
CASSQKLEWQPQHF
>TRBV20-1|NA|TRBJ2-5|many
TGCAGTGCTAGAGTTAGACAAGAGACCCAGTACTTC
CSARVRQETQYF
>TRBV6-5|TRBD1|TRBJ1-3|many
TGTGCCAGCAGTTCACAAATAATACAGGGGGCGGACACCATATATTTT
CASSSQIIQGADTIYF
>TRBV4-1|TRBD1|TRBJ1-2|many
TGCGCCAGCAGCCAAGATACCAACAGGGGAGTTAACTATGGCTACACCTTC
CASSQDTNRGVNYGYTF
>TRBV4-3|NA|TRBJ1-4|many
TGCGCCAGCAGCCAATCGGAAGGACTGATTAATGAAAAACTGTTTTTT
CASSQSEGLINEKLFF
>TRBV2|NA|TRBJ1-2|NA
TGTGCCAGCAGTCCTGGCGTCTCAGGGCCTCTCACCTATGGCTACACCTTC
CASSPGVSGPLTYGYTF
>TRBV7-2|TRBD1|TRBJ2-7|many
TGTGCCAGCAGCTTGGACAGGGGTCCGTACGAGCAGTACTTC
CASSLDRGPYEQYF
>TRBV4-1|TRBD1|TRBJ1-5|many
TGCGCCAGCACTCGGACAGGGGATGGCAATCAGCCCCAGCATTTT
CASTRTGDGNQPQHF
>TRBV19|TRBD2|TRBJ2-7|many
TGTGCCAGTAGTATAAAAGGCGGGGGGGCCTACGAGCAGTACTTC
CASSIKGGGAYEQYF